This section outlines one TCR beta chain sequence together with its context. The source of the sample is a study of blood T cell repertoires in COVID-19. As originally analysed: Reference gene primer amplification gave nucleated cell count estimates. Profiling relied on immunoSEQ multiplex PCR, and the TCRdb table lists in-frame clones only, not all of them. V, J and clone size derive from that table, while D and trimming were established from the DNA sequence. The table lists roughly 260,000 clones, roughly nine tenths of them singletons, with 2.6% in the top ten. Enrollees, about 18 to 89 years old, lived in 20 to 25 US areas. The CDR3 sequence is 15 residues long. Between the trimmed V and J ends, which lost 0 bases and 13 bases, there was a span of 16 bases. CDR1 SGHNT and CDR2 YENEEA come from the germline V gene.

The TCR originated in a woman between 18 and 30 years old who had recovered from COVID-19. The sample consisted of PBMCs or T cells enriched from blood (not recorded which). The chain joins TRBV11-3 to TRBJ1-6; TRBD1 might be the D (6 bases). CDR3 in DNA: TGTGCCAGCAGCTTAGAGGCAGGGGCGGCGATCCCCCTCCACTTT. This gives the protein CASSLEAGAAIPLHF.